This entry concerns a single TCR beta chain. Antigen unknown. The sample originates from a study of cytomegalovirus exposure and HLA in healthy donors. Overall study findings and caveats: Being productive about 87% or about 30% of the time was typical of most TCR beta V segments in an earlier analysis.

PCR involved 60 Vbeta and 13 Jbeta primers. This table comes from immunoSEQ multiplex PCR, and its TCRdb copy is limited to in-frame clones, with some not included. The data show 200,000 or so clones, with about 85% seen just once and 0.35% to 0.5% held by the top ten. Per the germline V gene, CDR1 is LNHDA and CDR2 is SQIVND (reference sequence). CDR3 length: 15 amino acids. V shed 2 bases and J shed 3 bases, with 14 bases lying between them. Sequenced input: PBMCs. The gene calls are TRBV19 and TRBJ2-7; D possibly corresponds to TRBD2 (6 bases). This sequence was found in a male donor in good health and CMV-seropositive. The CDR3 region is CASSIRVGGLYEQYF. CDR3 nucleotide sequence: TGTGCCAGTAGTATAAGGGTTGGGGGACTCTACGAGCAGTACTTC.